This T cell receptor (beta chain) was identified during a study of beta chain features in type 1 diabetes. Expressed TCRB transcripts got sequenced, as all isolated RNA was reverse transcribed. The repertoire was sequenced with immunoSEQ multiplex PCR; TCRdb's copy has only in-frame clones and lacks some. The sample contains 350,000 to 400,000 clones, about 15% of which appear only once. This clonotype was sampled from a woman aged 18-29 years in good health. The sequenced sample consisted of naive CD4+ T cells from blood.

The CDR3 loop reads CASSLSGMNTEAFF. For the CDR3, the DNA is TGTGCCAGCAGTTTATCAGGGATGAACACTGAAGCTTTCTTT. This chain joins TRBV28 and TRBJ1-1, with D possibly matching TRBD1 (5 bases). The CDR3 is 14 amino acids. V shed 1 base and J shed 0 bases, with 6 bases lying between them. Germline values: CDR1 MDHEN, CDR2 SYDVKM.